This T cell receptor beta chain was documented in a study of vaccination effects on CD4 cells after COVID-19. Turning to the study itself: Roughly 2 million PBMC per well were cultured with around 9.6 IU/ml IL-2 and roughly 10 ug/ml peptides.

There are 15 residues in the CDR3. CDR1 is LNHNV, CDR2 YYDKDF, per germline (reference sequence). Germline trimming cut 1 base from V and 1 base from J; bases unmatched to any gene: 3. Study results and limitations: The study got few convalescent patients and did not collect any early post-infection timepoints.

After less than twelve days in culture, the CD4+ T cells were isolated. Assay used: immunoSEQ multiplex PCR; TCRdb lists only in-frame clones, some missing. The data hold about 76,000 clones, with roughly 80% observed a single time. This clone was picked up a small number of times. Its matching antigen is unknown. The clonotype comes from a human donor who received a COVID-19 vaccine. This rearrangement joins TRBV15 to TRBJ2-5; 7 nucleotides align to TRBD1. Sequenced here: CD4+ T cells from PBMCs cultured without peptide, sampled before COVID-19 vaccination. CDR3 sequence reads: CATSRADRAQETQYF. The CDR3 DNA reads TGTGCCACCAGCAGAGCCGACAGGGCCCAAGAGACCCAGTACTTC.